This T cell receptor (beta chain) was obtained from a study of blood T cells in healthy people across ages. Findings of the study overall: CMV status of donors was unknown, possibly confounding expanded clonotype changes.

Drawn from each donor were about 9 milliliters of peripheral blood. Looked up from germline, CDR1 is SGHRS and CDR2 is YFSETQ. Trimming removed 4 bases from V and 2 bases from J; junction bases left unmatched: 9. The CDR3 covers 17 residues. Worth noting for this clonotype: Its antigen remains unidentified.

Next came a second PCR, run for roughly 6 to 11 cycles, which used a sample-barcoded 5' primer along with a J-beta primer mix. A template-switch adaptor that had 12 random nucleotides put a tag on each cDNA molecule. Per sample, CDR3-containing paired-end reads numbered at least 2.5 million. TCRdb fed the 5' RACE reads into MiXCR, producing one record per CDR3 protein. The sample lists some 1.1 million distinct CDR3 sequences, roughly two fifths occurring once. The V and J genes are TRBV5-1 and TRBJ1-4; 9 bases agree with TRBD1. Sequencing was performed on blood. The TCR originated in a man aged 18 to 35 in good health. CDR3 protein: CASSPRTGVRTNEKLFF. The CDR3 DNA follows: TGCGCCAGCAGCCCTCGGACAGGGGTTAGGACTAATGAAAAACTGTTTTTT.